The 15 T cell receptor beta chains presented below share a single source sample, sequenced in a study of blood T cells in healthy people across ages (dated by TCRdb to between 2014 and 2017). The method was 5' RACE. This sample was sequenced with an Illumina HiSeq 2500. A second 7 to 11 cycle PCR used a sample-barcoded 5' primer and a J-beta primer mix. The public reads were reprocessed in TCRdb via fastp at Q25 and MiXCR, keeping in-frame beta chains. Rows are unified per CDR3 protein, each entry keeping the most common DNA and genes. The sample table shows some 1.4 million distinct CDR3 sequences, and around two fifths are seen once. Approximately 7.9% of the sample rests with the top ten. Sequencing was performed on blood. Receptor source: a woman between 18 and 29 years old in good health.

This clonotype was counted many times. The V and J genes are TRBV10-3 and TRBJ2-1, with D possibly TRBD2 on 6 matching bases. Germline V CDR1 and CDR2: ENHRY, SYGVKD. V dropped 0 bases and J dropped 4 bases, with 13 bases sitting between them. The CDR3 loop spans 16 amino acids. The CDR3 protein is CAISESGGGLYNEQFF. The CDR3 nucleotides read TGTGCCATCAGTGAGTCGGGCGGAGGGCTTTACAATGAGCAGTTCTTC.

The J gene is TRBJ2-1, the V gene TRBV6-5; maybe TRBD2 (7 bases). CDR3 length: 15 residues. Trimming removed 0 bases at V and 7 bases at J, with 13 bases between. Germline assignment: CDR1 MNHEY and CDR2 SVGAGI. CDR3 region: CASSYSHREGNEQFF. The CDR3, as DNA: TGTGCCAGCAGTTACTCGCACAGGGAGGGGAATGAGCAGTTCTTC.

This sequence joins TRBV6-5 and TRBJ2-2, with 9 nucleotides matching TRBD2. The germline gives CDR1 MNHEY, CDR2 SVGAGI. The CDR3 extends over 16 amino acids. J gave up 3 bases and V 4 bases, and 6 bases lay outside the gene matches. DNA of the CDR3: TGTGCCAGCAGTTCCCCAGCGGGGGGAGACACCGGGGAGCTGTTTTTT. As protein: CASSSPAGGDTGELFF.

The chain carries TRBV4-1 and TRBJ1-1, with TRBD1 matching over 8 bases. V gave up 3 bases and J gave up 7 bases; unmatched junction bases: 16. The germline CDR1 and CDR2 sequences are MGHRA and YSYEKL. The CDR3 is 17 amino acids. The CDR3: CASSHRPPLTGENEAFF. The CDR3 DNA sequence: TGCGCCAGCAGCCACCGACCCCCCCTGACAGGGGAGAATGAAGCTTTCTTT.

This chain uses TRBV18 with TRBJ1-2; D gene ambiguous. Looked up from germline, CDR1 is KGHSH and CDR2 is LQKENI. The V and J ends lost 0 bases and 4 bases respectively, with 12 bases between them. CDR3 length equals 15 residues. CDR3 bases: TGTGCCAGCTCACCACCGGTAACAGAAGGCTATGGCTACACCTTC. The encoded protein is CASSPPVTEGYGYTF.

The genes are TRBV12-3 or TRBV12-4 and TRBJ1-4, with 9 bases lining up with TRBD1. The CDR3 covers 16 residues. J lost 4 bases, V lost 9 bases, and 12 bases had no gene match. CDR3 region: CASRKSPGQGNEKLFF. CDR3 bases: TGTGCCAGTAGAAAATCGCCGGGACAGGGTAATGAAAAACTGTTTTTT.

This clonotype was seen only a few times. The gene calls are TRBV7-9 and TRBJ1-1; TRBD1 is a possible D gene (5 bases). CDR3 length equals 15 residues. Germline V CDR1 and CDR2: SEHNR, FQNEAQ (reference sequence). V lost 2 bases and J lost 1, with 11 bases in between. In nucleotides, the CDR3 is TGTGCCAGCAGCTTAAGCGCGGGGGAGAACACTGAAGCTTTCTTT. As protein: CASSLSAGENTEAFF. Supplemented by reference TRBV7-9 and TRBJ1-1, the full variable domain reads DTGVSQNPRHKITKRGQNVTFRCDPISEHNRLYWYRQTLGQGPEFLTYFQNEAQLEKSRLLSDRFSAERPKGSFSTLEIQRTEQGDSAMYLCASSLSAGENTEAFFGQGTRLTVV.

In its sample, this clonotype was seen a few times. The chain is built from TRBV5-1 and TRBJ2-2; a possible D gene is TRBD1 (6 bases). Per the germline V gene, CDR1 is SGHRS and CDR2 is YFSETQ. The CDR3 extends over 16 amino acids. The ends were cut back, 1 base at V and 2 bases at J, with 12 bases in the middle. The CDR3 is CASSLSDRTNTGELFF. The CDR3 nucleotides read TGCGCCAGCAGCTTGAGCGACAGGACCAACACCGGGGAGCTGTTTTTT.

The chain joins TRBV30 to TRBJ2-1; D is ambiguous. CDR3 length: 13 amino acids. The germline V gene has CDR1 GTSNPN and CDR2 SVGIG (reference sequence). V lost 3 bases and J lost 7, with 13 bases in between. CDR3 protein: CAWRVLARNEQFF. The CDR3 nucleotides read TGTGCCTGGAGGGTCTTAGCCCGGAATGAGCAGTTCTTC.

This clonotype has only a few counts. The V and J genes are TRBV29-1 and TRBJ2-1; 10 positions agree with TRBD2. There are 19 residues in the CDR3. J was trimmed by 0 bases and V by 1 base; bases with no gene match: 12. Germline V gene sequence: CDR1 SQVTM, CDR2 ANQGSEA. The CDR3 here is CSVEAPQREGLYSYNEQFF. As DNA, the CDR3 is TGCAGCGTTGAAGCCCCCCAGCGGGAGGGCCTTTACTCCTACAATGAGCAGTTCTTC.

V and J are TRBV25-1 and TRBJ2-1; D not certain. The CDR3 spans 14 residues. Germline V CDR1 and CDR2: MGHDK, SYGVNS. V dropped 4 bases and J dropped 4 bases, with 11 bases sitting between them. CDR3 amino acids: CASSGGIVYNEQFF. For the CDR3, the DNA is TGTGCCAGCAGTGGTGGGATAGTTTACAATGAGCAGTTCTTC.

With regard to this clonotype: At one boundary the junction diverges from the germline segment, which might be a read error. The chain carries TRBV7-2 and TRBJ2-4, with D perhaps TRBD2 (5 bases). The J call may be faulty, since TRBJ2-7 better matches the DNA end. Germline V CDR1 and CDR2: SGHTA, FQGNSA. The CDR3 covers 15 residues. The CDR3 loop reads CVSSVSGLVAHEQYF. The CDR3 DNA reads TGTGTCAGCAGCGTCAGCGGACTGGTGGCCCACGAGCAGTACTTC.

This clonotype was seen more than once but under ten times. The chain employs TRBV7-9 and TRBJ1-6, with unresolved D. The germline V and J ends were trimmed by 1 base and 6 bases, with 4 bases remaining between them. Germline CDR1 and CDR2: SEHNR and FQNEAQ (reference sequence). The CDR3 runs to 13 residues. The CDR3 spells CASSLGVNSPLHF. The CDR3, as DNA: TGTGCCAGCAGCTTAGGGGTTAATTCACCCCTCCACTTT.

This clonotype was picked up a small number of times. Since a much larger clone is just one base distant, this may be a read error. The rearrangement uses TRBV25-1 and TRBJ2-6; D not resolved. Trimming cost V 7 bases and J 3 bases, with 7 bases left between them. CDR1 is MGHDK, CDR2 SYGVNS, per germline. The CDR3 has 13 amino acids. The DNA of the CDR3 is TGTGCCAGCAATTTTGGTGGGGCCAACGTCCTGACTTTC. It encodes CASNFGGANVLTF.

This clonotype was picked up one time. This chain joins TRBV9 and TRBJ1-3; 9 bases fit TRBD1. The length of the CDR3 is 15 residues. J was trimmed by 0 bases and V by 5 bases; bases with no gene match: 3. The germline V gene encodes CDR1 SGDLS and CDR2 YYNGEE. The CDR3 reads CASRQGAGSGNTIYF. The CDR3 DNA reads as TGTGCCAGCAGACAGGGGGCCGGCTCTGGAAACACCATATATTTT.